The clone carrying this T cell receptor beta chain occurred once. These data come from a study of blood T cell repertoires in COVID-19. For the study at large: Acute and convalescent COVID-19 samples came from the United States, Italy and Spain.

Sequencing used immunoSEQ multiplex PCR; TCRdb keeps in-frame clones, though not all of them. The profile shows under 300,000 clones, approximately 86% of them singletons. V gave up 1 base and J gave up 0 bases, with 15 bases separating them. The length of the CDR3 is 18 residues. The germline gives CDR1 SGHTA, CDR2 FQGTGA. Adults between roughly 18 and 100 years of age took part from under 25 US areas. Which cohort a participant joined came from the clinical history participants gave. The TCR comes from a woman aged 40 to 55 with acute COVID-19. This chain joins TRBV7-3 and TRBJ2-2; D may be TRBD1 (5 bases). Sample: PBMCs or T cells enriched from blood (not recorded which). The CDR3 region is CASSLRSRGQTNTGELFF. As DNA, the CDR3 is TGTGCCAGCAGCTTAAGATCCCGAGGACAAACGAACACCGGGGAGCTGTTTTTT.